The 24 T cell receptor beta chains listed next were all sequenced from one sample in a study of spatial heterogeneity in lung cancer. TCRdb processed the 5' RACE reads anew with MiXCR; each CDR3 protein has one entry. Of around 110,000 distinct CDR3 sequences listed, 12% are singletons. Noted time point: blood at routine non-recurrence follow-up after resection. TCRs were sequenced from unsorted whole RNA of tumor, nontumor lung or PBMC. Sample: PBMCs, taken at follow-up. The receptors come from a male donor with early-stage non-small cell lung cancer.

The rearrangement uses TRBV4-3 and TRBJ1-4; D is possibly TRBD1 (5 bases). The V gene lost 2 bases and the J gene lost 0 bases, with 10 bases spanning the gap. In germline, CDR1 is LGHNA, CDR2 YSLEER. CDR3 size: 16 residues. The CDR3 DNA follows: TGCGCCAGCAGCCAACGGGGCACAACAACTAATGAAAAACTGTTTTTT. Its protein product is CASSQRGTTTNEKLFF.

The chain has TRBV2 and TRBJ2-3; D not certain. This CDR3 region has 12 residues. Germline V gene data show CDR1 as SNHLY and CDR2 as FYNNEI. The V gene lost 7 bases and the J gene lost 2 bases, with 7 bases spanning the gap. In DNA form, the CDR3 reads TGTGCCAGCAATGGGCTCACAGATACGCAGTATTTT. Encoded protein: CASNGLTDTQYF.

A few counts support this clonotype. The rearrangement joins TRBV5-5 to TRBJ1-6, with D maybe TRBD1 (5 bases). The CDR3 spans 15 residues. CDR1 and CDR2 from the germline V gene are SGHKS and YYEKEE (reference sequence). Trimming cost V 0 bases and J 7 bases, with 11 bases left between them. CDR3 in amino acids: CASSLVAGMNSPLHF. CDR3 DNA: TGTGCCAGCAGCTTGGTTGCAGGGATGAATTCACCCCTCCACTTT. The full variable domain, in which reference TRBV5-5 and TRBJ1-6 provide the parts outside the CDR3, is DAGVTQSPTHLIKTRGQQVTLRCSPISGHKSVSWYQQVLGQGPQFIFQYYEKEERGRGNFPDRFSARQFPNYSSELNVNALLLGDSALYLCASSLVAGMNSPLHFGNGTRLTVT.

The CDR3 region has the DNA TGTGCCATCAGTGAGTCGGTTGCCGGACAGCGAGGGGGGGCGCAGTATTTT. Its translation: CAISESVAGQRGGAQYF. V is TRBV10-3 and J is TRBJ2-3, with a tentative D call TRBD2 (7 bases). The CDR3 totals 17 residues. With 0 bases removed from V and 10 bases from J, the gap between germline ends came to 23 bases. Germline CDR1 is ENHRY and CDR2 is SYGVKD.

Only a few counts were recorded for this clonotype. This chain links TRBV7-8 with TRBJ2-2; 9 bases agree with TRBD1. This CDR3 is built from 16 residues. The V segment lost 1 base and the J segment 5 bases; nucleotides outside the gene matches: 5. CDR1 is SGHVS, CDR2 FQNEAQ, per germline. The CDR3 protein is CASSLGLGQGTGELFF. In DNA form, the CDR3 reads TGTGCCAGCAGCTTAGGGCTAGGACAGGGGACCGGGGAGCTGTTTTTT.

This chain links TRBV27 with TRBJ2-7; D may be TRBD2 (5 bases). V lost 8 bases to trimming and J lost 0 bases, with 11 bases between them. This CDR3 region has 13 residues. The germline gives CDR1 MNHEY, CDR2 SMNVEV (reference sequence). The CDR3 loop reads CASRERFSYEQYF. The CDR3 DNA follows: TGTGCCAGCCGGGAACGGTTCTCCTACGAGCAGTACTTC.

This clonotype came up many times. This sequence joins TRBV7-2 and TRBJ1-5; D is uncertain. Germline loops: CDR1 SGHTA, CDR2 FQGNSA. V was cut by 5 bases and J by 0 bases, with 11 bases left in between. This CDR3 comprises 15 residues. This chain's CDR3 is CASSQQSYSNQPQHF. The CDR3, as DNA: TGTGCCAGCAGCCAACAGTCCTATAGCAATCAGCCCCAGCATTTT.

This clonotype was seen a few times. The gene calls are TRBV7-2 and TRBJ2-3; 14 bases line up with TRBD2. Germline lookup yields CDR1 SGHTA and CDR2 FQGNSA. Losses at the gene ends were 5 bases for V and 6 bases for J; bases not matched to a gene: 7. The CDR3 contains 16 residues. The CDR3 protein is CASSPGLAGAGDTQYF. The DNA for the CDR3 is TGTGCCAGCAGCCCGGGACTAGCGGGGGCGGGGGATACGCAGTATTTT.

This chain links TRBV30 with TRBJ2-7, with D possibly TRBD2 on 7 matching bases. The germline CDR1 and CDR2 sequences are GTSNPN and SVGIG (reference sequence). The CDR3 sequence is 14 residues long. Trimming removed 3 bases from V and 5 bases from J, with 17 bases in between. This chain's CDR3 is CAWSVGGGEDEQYF. The CDR3 DNA is TGTGCCTGGAGCGTGGGAGGGGGAGAGGACGAGCAGTACTTC.

The CDR3 spells CASSGSRGAYEQYF. CDR3 sequence (DNA): TGTGCCAGCAGTGGATCCAGGGGTGCCTACGAGCAGTACTTC. This chain uses TRBV28 with TRBJ2-7; D might be TRBD1 (6 bases). The V end was cut by 5 bases, the J end by 2 bases, with 13 bases between. Per germline, CDR1 MDHEN and CDR2 SYDVKM. The CDR3 is made up of 14 amino acids.

This clonotype was recorded many times. V usage is TRBV7-9 and J usage is TRBJ2-3, with D possibly being TRBD2 (5 bases). The CDR3 length is 17 residues. The V and J ends lost 1 base and 0 bases respectively, with 14 bases between them. Per the germline V gene, CDR1 is SEHNR and CDR2 is FQNEAQ (reference sequence). The CDR3, as DNA: TGTGCCAGCAGCTTAGGGACTGAGGTTTGGAGCACAGATACGCAGTATTTT. Protein: CASSLGTEVWSTDTQYF.

This chain joins TRBV11-2 and TRBJ2-2; weak D call: TRBD1 (6 bases). Germline V lookup: CDR1 SGHAT, CDR2 FQNNGV. The CDR3 contains 16 residues. Trimming removed 8 bases from V and 0 bases from J, with 16 bases in between. DNA for the CDR3: TGTGCCAGCGGCCGACCGGACAGATCGAACACCGGGGAGCTGTTTTTT. This codes for CASGRPDRSNTGELFF.

Ten or more counts support this clonotype. J is TRBJ1-6 and V is TRBV4-1; the D is unclear. Germline assignment: CDR1 MGHRA and CDR2 YSYEKL. The CDR3 sequence is 17 residues long. The V end was cut by 4 bases, the J end by 6 bases, with 19 bases between. CDR3 DNA sequence: TGCGCCAGCAGCCCTGTTGGCAGCCAGGTTTTTAATTCACCCCTCCACTTT. It translates to CASSPVGSQVFNSPLHF.

This chain connects TRBV5-1 to TRBJ2-2; D unresolved. The germline V and J ends were trimmed by 8 bases and 0 bases, with 11 bases remaining between them. The CDR3 is 14 amino acids. Germline CDR1 is SGHRS and CDR2 is YFSETQ. The CDR3 here is CASKAIANTGELFF. The DNA of the CDR3 is TGCGCCAGTAAAGCTATCGCGAACACCGGGGAGCTGTTTTTT.

This clonotype came up a few times. The chain uses TRBV27 and TRBJ1-5, with D uncertain. This CDR3 is built from 15 residues. The V gene's germline CDR1 is MNHEY and CDR2 SMNVEV (reference sequence). Trimming removed 3 bases from V and 3 bases from J, with 12 bases in between. The CDR3 coding sequence is TGTGCCAGCAGTTTGTTTGGTAACGCCAATCAGCCCCAGCATTTT. Its translation: CASSLFGNANQPQHF.

The chain combines TRBV5-1 with TRBJ2-7; D might be TRBD2 (5 bases). Germline V gene sequence: CDR1 SGHRS, CDR2 YFSETQ. With 2 bases removed from V and 3 bases from J, the gap between germline ends came to 12 bases. This CDR3 is 14 amino acids long. This chain's CDR3 is CASSLSDSFYEQYF. As DNA, the CDR3 is TGCGCCAGCAGCTTATCGGACTCATTCTACGAGCAGTACTTC.

This clonotype was counted a few times. The V gene is TRBV6-5, the J gene TRBJ1-4, with 9 bases aligning to TRBD1. Germline values: CDR1 MNHEY, CDR2 SVGAGI. The length of the CDR3 is 14 residues. V dropped 7 bases and J dropped 4; count of bases not matched to a gene: 4. The CDR3 loop is CASTTTGGNEKLFF. DNA for the CDR3: TGTGCCAGCACGACGACAGGGGGTAATGAAAAACTGTTTTTT.

Many counts were recorded for this clonotype. The CDR3 loop is CASSSRNTNTEAFF. In DNA form, the CDR3 reads TGTGCCAGCTCATCACGTAACACGAACACTGAAGCTTTCTTT. The chain couples TRBV18 to TRBJ1-1; D is uncertain. V was trimmed by 5 bases and J by 1 base, leaving 11 bases between them. The CDR3 length is 14 residues. CDR1 KGHSH and CDR2 LQKENI come from the germline V gene.

V usage is TRBV11-3 and J usage is TRBJ1-2; D uncertain. Germline CDR1 and CDR2: SGHNT and YENEEA. There are 13 residues in the CDR3. Trimming stripped 4 bases from V and 4 bases from J, with 10 bases between. The CDR3 region has the DNA TGTGCCAGCAGCTCTGGAAATGGCTATGGCTACACCTTC. This encodes CASSSGNGYGYTF. The full variable domain, its missing parts supplied by reference TRBV11-3 and TRBJ1-2, is EAGVVQSPRYKIIEKKQPVAFWCNPISGHNTLYWYLQNLGQGPELLIRYENEEAVDDSQLPKDRFSAERLKGVDSTLKIQPAELGDSAVYLCASSSGNGYGYTFGSGTRLTVV.

V is TRBV6-4 and J is TRBJ1-1; D is ambiguous. The V end lost 4 bases, the J end lost 3 bases, and 9 bases lay between the germline ends. CDR3 length: 13 amino acids. The germline V gene has CDR1 MRHNA and CDR2 SNTAGT. For the CDR3, the DNA is TGTGCCAGCAGTGTAGAGTTTCACACTGAAGCTTTCTTT. Translating gives CASSVEFHTEAFF.

The chain links TRBV6-6 to TRBJ2-2; D uncertain. V was trimmed by 0 bases and J by 6 bases, leaving 8 bases between them. CDR1 and CDR2 from the germline V gene are MNHNY and SVGAGI (reference sequence). The CDR3 sequence is 14 residues long. CDR3 sequence (DNA): TGTGCCAGCAGTTACTCGAGTTCCTCCGGGGAGCTGTTTTTT. This gives the protein CASSYSSSSGELFF.

This clonotype was counted between two and nine times. CDR3 sequence: CASSMIPTLGVNQPQHF. CDR3 nucleotide sequence: TGTGCCAGTAGTATGATCCCCACTTTGGGTGTCAATCAGCCCCAGCATTTT. The rearrangement links TRBV19 to TRBJ1-5; D is unclear. This CDR3 comprises 17 residues. V was cut by 3 bases and J by 3 bases, with 18 bases left in between. The V gene's germline CDR1 is LNHDA and CDR2 SQIVND (reference sequence).

The V gene is TRBV20-1, the J gene TRBJ2-2; 9 bases match TRBD2. Germline CDR1 is DFQATT and CDR2 is SNEGSKA (reference sequence). This CDR3 region has 17 residues. V was pared by 0 bases and J by 1 base, with 6 bases of the junction left unmatched. CDR3 coding DNA: TGCAGTGCTAGAGACCTACTTAGCGGGGGGAACACCGGGGAGCTGTTTTTT. This gives the protein CSARDLLSGGNTGELFF.

The rearrangement links TRBV27 to TRBJ2-7; D ambiguous. The V end was cut by 0 bases, the J end by 5 bases, with 17 bases between. The CDR3 sequence is 16 residues long. Germline assignment: CDR1 MNHEY and CDR2 SMNVEV (reference sequence). CDR3 amino acids: CASSLSAAGRRNEQYF. CDR3 in DNA: TGTGCCAGCAGTTTATCGGCGGCCGGCAGGCGGAACGAGCAGTACTTC.